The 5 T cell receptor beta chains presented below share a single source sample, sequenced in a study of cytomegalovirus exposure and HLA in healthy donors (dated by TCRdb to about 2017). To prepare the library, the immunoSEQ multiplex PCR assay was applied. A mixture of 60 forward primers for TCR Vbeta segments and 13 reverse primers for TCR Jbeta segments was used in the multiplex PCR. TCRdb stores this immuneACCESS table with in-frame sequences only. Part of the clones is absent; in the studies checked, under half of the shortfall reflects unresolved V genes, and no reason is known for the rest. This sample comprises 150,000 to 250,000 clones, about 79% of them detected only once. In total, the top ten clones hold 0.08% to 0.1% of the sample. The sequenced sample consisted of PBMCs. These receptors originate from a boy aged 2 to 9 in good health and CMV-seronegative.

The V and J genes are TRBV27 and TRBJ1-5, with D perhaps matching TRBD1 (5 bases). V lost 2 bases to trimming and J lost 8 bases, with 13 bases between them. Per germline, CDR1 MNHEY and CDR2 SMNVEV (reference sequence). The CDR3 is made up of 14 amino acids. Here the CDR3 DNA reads TGTGCCAGCAGTTTAGGACACCCCAGGGAGCCCCAGCATTTT. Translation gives CASSLGHPREPQHF.

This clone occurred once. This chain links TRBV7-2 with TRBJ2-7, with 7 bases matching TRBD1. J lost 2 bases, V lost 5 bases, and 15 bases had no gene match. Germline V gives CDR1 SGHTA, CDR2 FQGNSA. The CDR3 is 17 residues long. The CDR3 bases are TGTGCCAGCAGCCGAACCCCAGGGGGAAATATCCCCTACGAGCAGTACTTC. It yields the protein CASSRTPGGNIPYEQYF.

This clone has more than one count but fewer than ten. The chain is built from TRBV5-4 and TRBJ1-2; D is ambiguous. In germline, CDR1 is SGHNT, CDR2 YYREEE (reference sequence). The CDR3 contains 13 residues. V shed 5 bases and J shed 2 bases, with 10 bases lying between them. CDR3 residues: CASSPDKNYGYTF. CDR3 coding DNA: TGTGCCAGCAGTCCAGACAAGAACTATGGCTACACCTTC.

In nucleotides, the CDR3 is TGTGCCAGCACCGAAATAGCTGGCGGCTCGGAGACCCAGTACTTC. Translating gives CASTEIAGGSETQYF. This rearrangement joins TRBV6-1 to TRBJ2-5; D unresolved. The V gene's germline CDR1 is MNHNS and CDR2 SASEGT. The V gene lost 7 bases and the J gene lost 5 bases, with 20 bases spanning the gap. This CDR3 contains 15 residues.

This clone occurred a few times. CDR3: CASGLMGGTEAFF. Written as DNA, the CDR3 is TGTGCTAGTGGTTTGATGGGAGGCACTGAAGCTTTCTTT. The rearrangement links TRBV12-5 to TRBJ1-1, with D unresolved. The CDR3 spans 13 residues. The germline gives CDR1 LGHNT, CDR2 FRNRAP. The V gene lost 2 bases and the J gene lost 4 bases, with 8 bases spanning the gap. The whole variable domain, remainder taken from reference TRBV12-5 and TRBJ1-1, is DARVTQTPRHKVTEMGQEVTMRCQPILGHNTVFWYRQTMMQGLELLAYFRNRAPLDDSGMPKDRFSAEMPDATLATLKIQPSEPRDSAVYFCASGLMGGTEAFFGQGTRLTVV.